This TCR beta chain derives from a study of cytomegalovirus exposure and HLA in healthy donors. Study-wide points: For most subjects, TCR beta sequences were reported to predict HLA-A and HLA-B alleles with accuracy. Analyzed later, most CMV-associated TCR beta chains appeared HLA-restricted.

With V trimmed by 6 bases and J by 1 base, 0 bases remained unmatched. The V gene's germline CDR1 is LNHDA and CDR2 SQIVND (reference sequence). The CDR3 runs 13 residues. Concerning this clone itself: Antigen specificity is unknown.

The PCR was carried out with 60 Vbeta primers and 13 Jbeta primers. Original processing methods: Later work found about 80 million unique TCR beta chains, with roughly 11 million shared. This table comes from immunoSEQ multiplex PCR, and its TCRdb copy is limited to in-frame clones, with some not included. V and J calls and clone size are those listed in that table; D and trimming were worked out from the DNA. The sample lists around 160,000 clones; around three quarters were seen once. Sequencing was performed on PBMCs. The clonotype comes from a woman in her thirties or forties in good health and CMV-seronegative. V gene TRBV19 combines with J gene TRBJ2-3, with 8 positions matching TRBD2. CDR3 protein: CASRTSGTDTQYF. The CDR3 coding sequence is TGTGCCAGTAGGACTAGCGGCACAGATACGCAGTATTTT. Based on the CDR3 plus reference TRBV19 and TRBJ2-3, the full variable domain is DGGITQSPKYLFRKEGQNVTLSCEQNLNHDAMYWYRQDPGQGLRLIYYSQIVNDFQKGDIAEGYSVSREKKESFPLTVTSAQKNPTAFYLCASRTSGTDTQYFGPGTRLTVL.